Each of the 21 T cell receptor beta chains below was sequenced from the same sample in a study of shared clonotypes between healthy human individuals. The data were produced by immunoSEQ multiplex PCR, yet TCRdb's version contains in-frame clones alone and is incomplete. This table has roughly 2.2 million clones, approximately 93% appearing once. The sequenced material came from naive CD4+ T cells from PBMCs. Subset defined: CD45RA+ positively selected. The receptors were gathered from a man between 18 and 35 years old in good health. Some clones in this sample may be carry-over from other donors' samples.

The rearrangement links TRBV29-1 to TRBJ2-7; D not resolved. There are 13 residues in the CDR3. Germline CDR1 reads SQVTM; CDR2 reads ANQGSEA. V was pared by 4 bases and J by 6 bases, with 16 bases between. The CDR3 coding sequence is TGCAGCGTTGGAGGAGACGGCCTTGTCGAGCAGTACTTC. This sequence encodes CSVGGDGLVEQYF.

This clone came up a few times. The V call is TRBV5-1, the J call TRBJ2-1; D is perhaps TRBD2 (5 bases). Germline CDR1 reads SGHRS; CDR2 reads YFSETQ. With 3 bases removed from V and 9 bases from J, the gap between germline ends came to 16 bases. This CDR3 is built from 14 residues. The CDR3 here is CASSSDWEEGEQFF. CDR3 bases: TGCGCCAGCAGCTCCGACTGGGAAGAGGGTGAGCAGTTCTTC.

V gene TRBV10-1 combines with J gene TRBJ2-1; D is possibly TRBD1 or TRBD2 (8 bases each). V lost 6 bases and J 9 bases, leaving 21 bases between the germline ends. The CDR3 loop spans 15 amino acids. Germline CDR1 WNHNN, CDR2 SYGVQD (reference sequence). CDR3 sequence (DNA): TGCGCCAGCAGGAAGGACAGGGCGAGCGGGGGTGAGCAGTTCTTC. Translated, it gives CASRKDRASGGEQFF.

Concerning this clone itself: Other DNA sequences in the same sample also yield this CDR3. This chain links TRBV7-9 with TRBJ1-1; D is unclear. Germline V CDR1 and CDR2: SEHNR, FQNEAQ (reference sequence). V was cut by 5 bases and J by 4 bases, with 8 bases left in between. This CDR3 has 12 amino acids. The CDR3 reads CASSPLGTEAFF. The DNA for the CDR3 is TGTGCCAGCAGCCCCCTTGGCACTGAAGCTTTCTTT.

The chain recombines TRBV15 with TRBJ1-3, with a possible D match to TRBD1 (5 bases). The CDR3 has 14 residues. V lost 5 bases and J 0 bases, leaving 8 bases between the germline ends. Germline lookup yields CDR1 LNHNV and CDR2 YYDKDF (reference sequence). CDR3 DNA: TGTGCCACCAGCTTTCAGGGCTCTGGAAACACCATATATTTT. Its protein product is CATSFQGSGNTIYF.

V usage is TRBV7-2 and J usage is TRBJ1-2; 8 nucleotides agree with TRBD1. The V and J ends lost 5 bases and 4 bases, in that order; junction bases with no gene match: 3. Germline-derived CDR1 and CDR2 are SGHTA and FQGNSA. The CDR3 has 13 amino acids. CDR3 sequence reads: CASSRQGSYGYTF. The CDR3 nucleotides read TGTGCCAGCAGCCGACAGGGGTCCTATGGCTACACCTTC.

V is TRBV7-2 and J is TRBJ2-7, with 9 bases that match TRBD2. V was pared by 4 bases and J by 4 bases, with 5 bases of the junction left unmatched. CDR3 length: 14 amino acids. Germline lookup yields CDR1 SGHTA and CDR2 FQGNSA. The chain's CDR3 is CASSWEREAYEQYF. Here the CDR3 DNA reads TGTGCCAGCAGCTGGGAGCGGGAGGCTTACGAGCAGTACTTC.

Only one count was recorded for this clone. The V and J genes are TRBV7-8 and TRBJ2-7; D is undetermined. The V gene lost 1 base and the J gene lost 5 bases, with 15 bases spanning the gap. CDR3 size: 15 residues. Germline V gene lookup returns CDR1 SGHVS and CDR2 FQNEAQ. CDR3: CASSLEVPPFHEQYF. DNA of the CDR3: TGTGCCAGCAGCTTAGAGGTTCCTCCGTTTCACGAGCAGTACTTC.

The CDR3 DNA is TGTGCCAGTAACAGGCGGGGGTCGGCTAGCGGGGGTCCCTACGAGCAGTACTTC. Translating it yields CASNRRGSASGGPYEQYF. The J gene is TRBJ2-7, the V gene TRBV19; 10 bases fit TRBD2. V was clipped by 7 bases and J by 2 bases; unmatched bases: 17. Germline-derived CDR1 and CDR2 are LNHDA and SQIVND (reference sequence). CDR3 length: 18 amino acids.

The chain carries TRBV18 and TRBJ1-2; D might be TRBD1 (6 bases). The CDR3 totals 16 residues. The germline V gene has CDR1 KGHSH and CDR2 LQKENI. The V and J ends lost 3 bases and 2 bases respectively, with 16 bases between them. CDR3 sequence (DNA): TGTGCCAGCTCACCCCCGGACAGAAAGGTGAACTATGGCTACACCTTC. This encodes CASSPPDRKVNYGYTF.

V and J are TRBV5-6 and TRBJ2-2; D is unclear. This CDR3 is built from 16 residues. Germline CDR1 is SGHDT and CDR2 is YYEEEE. V was shortened by 3 bases and J by 2 bases, with 14 bases between the two germline ends. The CDR3 region has the DNA TGTGCCAGCAGCTCCAGCCACTTAGGAAACACCGGGGAGCTGTTTTTT. It yields the protein CASSSSHLGNTGELFF.

In DNA form, the CDR3 reads TGTGCCAGCAGGCACCGCGGGGAGCTGTTTTTT. As protein: CASRHRGELFF. The chain uses TRBV27 and TRBJ2-2; no reliable D call. Germline V gene data show CDR1 as MNHEY and CDR2 as SMNVEV (reference sequence). The CDR3 spans 11 residues. Trimming took off 6 bases at V and 7 bases at J, with 6 bases between the two ends.

The CDR3 DNA reads TGTGCCAGCAGTGGGAGCGGAGCCCCCTACAATGAGCAGTTCTTC. Encoded protein: CASSGSGAPYNEQFF. This chain connects TRBV28 to TRBJ2-1; D is perhaps TRBD2 (5 bases). There are 15 residues in the CDR3. CDR1 is MDHEN and CDR2 is SYDVKM in the germline V gene. The V gene lost 5 bases and the J gene lost 2 bases, with 13 bases spanning the gap.

In regard to this clone: Different DNA sequences within this sample yield the same CDR3. V usage is TRBV9 and J usage is TRBJ1-1; D remains ambiguous. The germline CDR1 and CDR2 sequences are SGDLS and YYNGEE. The CDR3 contains 13 residues. V was cut by 3 bases and J by 0 bases, with 6 bases left in between. The CDR3 DNA reads TGTGCCAGCAGCGCAAGGATGAACACTGAAGCTTTCTTT. This gives the protein CASSARMNTEAFF.

The V call is TRBV19, the J call TRBJ1-4, with D maybe TRBD1 (6 bases). Germline V gene sequence: CDR1 LNHDA, CDR2 SQIVND (reference sequence). V dropped 6 bases and J dropped 4 bases, with 12 bases sitting between them. The CDR3 is 14 residues long. In DNA form, the CDR3 reads TGTGCCAGTAGCCTACAGGGATTTAATGAAAAACTGTTTTTT. It is translated as CASSLQGFNEKLFF. Full variable domain (outside the CDR3, taken from reference TRBV19 and TRBJ1-4): DGGITQSPKYLFRKEGQNVTLSCEQNLNHDAMYWYRQDPGQGLRLIYYSQIVNDFQKGDIAEGYSVSREKKESFPLTVTSAQKNPTAFYLCASSLQGFNEKLFFGSGTQLSVL.

This clone was seen just once. The rearrangement joins TRBV5-1 to TRBJ1-3, with D perhaps matching TRBD1 (5 bases). Germline values: CDR1 SGHRS, CDR2 YFSETQ. V gave up 2 bases and J gave up 2 bases, with 14 bases separating them. There are 16 residues in the CDR3. CDR3: CASSFAGLWPGNTIYF. In DNA, the CDR3 is TGCGCCAGCAGCTTCGCAGGGCTGTGGCCTGGAAACACCATATATTTT.

The CDR3 DNA reads as TGTGCCAGCAGCCAAGGGGTCGGTTACGAGCAGTACTTC. Translation gives CASSQGVGYEQYF. V gene TRBV11-3 combines with J gene TRBJ2-7; D might be TRBD1 (5 bases). Looked up from germline, CDR1 is SGHNT and CDR2 is YENEEA. The CDR3 spans 13 residues. The ends were cut back, 5 bases at V and 4 bases at J, with 12 bases in the middle.

This clone was observed once. For the CDR3, the DNA is TGTGCCAGCACCCAGGTCGGCACAGATACGCAGTATTTT. Translation gives CASTQVGTDTQYF. The chain combines TRBV27 with TRBJ2-3; D is unclear. Germline-derived CDR1 and CDR2 are MNHEY and SMNVEV (reference sequence). V lost 7 bases to trimming and J lost 1 base, with 9 bases between them. The CDR3 loop spans 13 amino acids.

The chain recombines TRBV7-3 with TRBJ2-1; D might be TRBD1 or TRBD2, each matching 5 bases. Germline values: CDR1 SGHTA, CDR2 FQGTGA. The V end lost 4 bases, the J end lost 1 base, and 11 bases lay between the germline ends. The CDR3 has 15 amino acids. Written as DNA, the CDR3 is TGTGCCAGCAGCTCCGGGACGGCATCCTACAATGAGCAGTTCTTC. It yields the protein CASSSGTASYNEQFF.

CDR3 in DNA: TGCAGCGTTGACGCTGTTGGACAGCCCTTCTACGAGCAGTACTTC. Its translation: CSVDAVGQPFYEQYF. The chain employs TRBV29-1 and TRBJ2-7; TRBD1 is a possible D gene (6 bases). Germline CDR1 and CDR2: SQVTM and ANQGSEA. This CDR3 region has 15 residues. The ends were cut back, 3 bases at V and 3 bases at J, with 18 bases in the middle.

V gene TRBV11-2 combines with J gene TRBJ2-3, with D possibly matching TRBD1 (6 bases). This CDR3 comprises 16 residues. Trimming pared 5 bases from V and 5 bases from J, leaving 20 bases between. The V gene's germline CDR1 is SGHAT and CDR2 FQNNGV. The DNA for the CDR3 is TGTGCCAGCAGCCCCCGATTACAGGGCCGGGGAGATACGCAGTATTTT. Encoded protein: CASSPRLQGRGDTQYF.